Below are 30 T cell receptor beta chains sequenced from a single sample in a study of cytomegalovirus exposure and HLA in healthy donors. 60 Vbeta and 13 Jbeta primers were used in PCR. Assay used: immunoSEQ multiplex PCR; TCRdb lists only in-frame clones, some missing. The data hold fewer than 120,000 clones, with approximately 82% observed a single time. Source material: PBMCs. The receptors come from a man younger than 45 in good health and CMV-seropositive.

This clone was recorded once. J is TRBJ2-7 and V is TRBV5-4; 11 nucleotides agree with TRBD1. V trimming: 3 bases; J trimming: 5 bases; junction bases outside the gene matches: 7. Germline V gene data show CDR1 as SGHNT and CDR2 as YYREEE (reference sequence). This CDR3 spans 15 amino acids. The CDR3 DNA is TGTGCCAGCAGCTCCGGACAGGGGGCCACTGACGAGCAGTACTTC. Translation: CASSSGQGATDEQYF.

This clone was picked up one time. This rearrangement joins TRBV7-2 to TRBJ2-2; possible D gene TRBD2, 6 bases. The CDR3 consists of 15 residues. Germline assignment: CDR1 SGHTA and CDR2 FQGNSA. Deletions cut 3 bases from V and 5 bases from J, with 13 bases between. CDR3 DNA: TGTGCCAGCAGCTTTTTCAGGGAGGTAACCGGGGAGCTGTTTTTT. This translates into CASSFFREVTGELFF.

V and J are TRBV5-6 and TRBJ1-2, with D possibly being TRBD1 (5 bases). Trimming left V 3 bases short and J 3 bases short, with 12 bases between. The CDR3 is 14 residues long. From germline, CDR1 is SGHDT and CDR2 YYEEEE. The CDR3 coding sequence is TGTGCCAGCAGCTCGCGGGGCTCCCACTATGGCTACACCTTC. Translation gives CASSSRGSHYGYTF.

As to this clone: One end of the junction does not line up with germline, which may come from a read error. The gene calls are TRBV5-6 and TRBJ2-7; TRBD2 matches at 7 bases. The CDR3 runs to 13 residues. Germline V lookup: CDR1 SGHDT, CDR2 YYEEEE. The CDR3 DNA sequence: TGTGCCAGCAGCTTGGCCTTGGGAGGGGCTCCTGACTTC. This gives the protein CASSLALGGAPDF.

CDR3 in DNA: TGTGCCTGGAGTTGGGGCGGGGGGCAGGGCAATCAGCCCCAGCATTTT. Translating gives CAWSWGGGQGNQPQHF. The chain links TRBV30 to TRBJ1-5; tentatively, D is TRBD1 (6 bases). The V gene lost 2 bases and the J gene lost 2 bases, with 16 bases spanning the gap. The CDR3 length is 16 residues. Germline CDR1 is GTSNPN and CDR2 is SVGIG (reference sequence).

The chain is built from TRBV4-3 and TRBJ2-3, with a possible D match to TRBD2 (5 bases). Germline V CDR1 and CDR2: LGHNA, YSLEER. Trimming took 1 base from V and 3 from J, leaving 26 bases between them. The CDR3 has 20 residues. The DNA for the CDR3 is TGCGCCAGCAGCCAAGGGGTAGGGTTCAAGGGAGTGGCTTTGACAGATACGCAGTATTTT. Encoded protein: CASSQGVGFKGVALTDTQYF.

The V call is TRBV4-2, the J call TRBJ2-3; 9 nucleotides line up with TRBD2. V trimming: 1 base; J trimming: 6 bases; junction bases outside the gene matches: 5. Germline V gives CDR1 LGHNA, CDR2 YNFKEQ. The CDR3 sequence is 15 residues long. The CDR3 region has the DNA TGTGCCAGCAGCCAAGTCGCTAGCGGGGATGATACGCAGTATTTT. This translates into CASSQVASGDDTQYF.

The rearrangement joins TRBV6-6 to TRBJ1-2; 10 bases line up with TRBD1. Germline V gene data show CDR1 as MNHNY and CDR2 as SVGAGI (reference sequence). The CDR3 is 16 residues long. V was clipped by 4 bases and J by 4 bases; unmatched bases: 9. The CDR3 bases are TGTGCCAGCAGTTCCACCGGGACAGGGGCCTTCTATGGCTACACCTTC. This translates into CASSSTGTGAFYGYTF.

The chain links TRBV9 to TRBJ2-1; weak D call: TRBD1 (5 bases). V lost 0 bases and J 5 bases, leaving 6 bases between the germline ends. The CDR3 is made up of 13 amino acids. Germline CDR1 SGDLS, CDR2 YYNGEE. CDR3 amino acids: CASSVVTDNEQFF. The CDR3 DNA sequence: TGTGCCAGCAGCGTAGTGACAGACAATGAGCAGTTCTTC.

The chain links TRBV7-8 to TRBJ1-2, with D possibly TRBD1 on 5 matching bases. The CDR3 sequence is 14 residues long. The germline V gene encodes CDR1 SGHVS and CDR2 FQNEAQ. V was shortened by 5 bases and J by 7 bases, with 17 bases between the two germline ends. The CDR3 DNA follows: TGTGCCAGCAGCCCGGGGGGGAGGGCGGGTGGCTACACCTTC. Residues: CASSPGGRAGGYTF.

The chain links TRBV6-1 to TRBJ1-5; tentative D call: TRBD1 (6 bases). The CDR3 extends over 17 amino acids. V was pared by 4 bases and J by 2 bases, with 18 bases between. Germline V gene data show CDR1 as MNHNS and CDR2 as SASEGT. DNA of the CDR3: TGTGCCAGCAGTGGAAGGGAGGGGGGCCGAGGCAATCAGCCCCAGCATTTT. It yields the protein CASSGREGGRGNQPQHF.

This clone was detected only once. The V call is TRBV5-1, the J call TRBJ2-7; 8 bases line up with TRBD1. Germline CDR1 and CDR2: SGHRS and YFSETQ. Trimming cost V 4 bases and J 1 base; bases outside gene matches: 7. CDR3 length: 15 amino acids. The CDR3 nucleotides read TGCGCCAGCAGCCCCGGACAGGGATCATCCTACGAGCAGTACTTC. Amino acids: CASSPGQGSSYEQYF.

The V gene is TRBV30, the J gene TRBJ2-7; 7 bases agree with TRBD2. V was pared by 2 bases and J by 3 bases, with 13 bases of the junction left unmatched. Germline lookup yields CDR1 GTSNPN and CDR2 SVGIG (reference sequence). The CDR3 covers 16 residues. The CDR3 loop reads CAWSRSSGWPDYEQYF. In DNA form, the CDR3 reads TGTGCCTGGAGTAGAAGTAGCGGGTGGCCAGACTACGAGCAGTACTTC.

The chain links TRBV6-6 to TRBJ2-7, with TRBD2 as a possible D gene (7 bases). TRBJ2-5 explains the end of the DNA better; the J call may be wrong. This CDR3 is built from 15 residues. Germline values: CDR1 MNHNY, CDR2 SVGAGI (reference sequence). CDR3 amino acids: CASSPVVGGRGTQYF. The CDR3 DNA reads as TGTGCCAGCAGTCCCGTAGTGGGGGGGCGGGGGACCCAGTACTTC.

This sequence joins TRBV27 and TRBJ1-5; 7 nucleotides agree with TRBD1. With 3 bases clipped from V and 4 bases from J, the junction kept 3 bases outside the gene matches. The CDR3 covers 14 residues. The germline V gene has CDR1 MNHEY and CDR2 SMNVEV (reference sequence). CDR3 region: CASSFQGVNQPQHF. The CDR3 DNA reads TGTGCCAGCAGTTTTCAGGGGGTGAATCAGCCCCAGCATTTT.

This clone came up once. The chain joins TRBV4-3 to TRBJ2-7, with TRBD1 matching over 8 bases. Looked up from germline, CDR1 is LGHNA and CDR2 is YSLEER. The CDR3 is 14 residues long. The V and J ends lost 5 bases and 2 bases, in that order; junction bases with no gene match: 5. The CDR3 bases are TGCGCCAGCAGCAGGGGACAGGAGCCCTACGAGCAGTACTTC. Protein product: CASSRGQEPYEQYF.

In its sample, this clone was seen a few times. The V gene is TRBV4-3, the J gene TRBJ2-7; maybe TRBD2 (6 bases). The CDR3 is 15 amino acids. CDR1 is LGHNA, CDR2 YSLEER, per germline. The ends were cut back, 4 bases at V and 2 bases at J, with 15 bases in the middle. The CDR3 DNA is TGCGCCAGCAGCCCCCGACTAGGCGAAACCTACGAGCAGTACTTC. It codes for CASSPRLGETYEQYF.

The chain is built from TRBV29-1 and TRBJ2-3; 7 bases match TRBD1. Trimming removed 6 bases from V and 0 bases from J; junction bases left unmatched: 12. Germline lookup yields CDR1 SQVTM and CDR2 ANQGSEA. CDR3 length: 16 residues. The CDR3 loop reads CSVPMPRQGSTDTQYF. Here the CDR3 DNA reads TGCAGCGTCCCAATGCCCCGACAGGGAAGCACAGATACGCAGTATTTT.

The chain uses TRBV4-3 and TRBJ1-5; D ambiguous. V shed 4 bases and J shed 5 bases, with 12 bases lying between them. From germline, CDR1 is LGHNA and CDR2 YSLEER. The CDR3 runs to 14 residues. CDR3 in amino acids: CASSPGWRDQPQHF. The CDR3 bases are TGCGCCAGCAGCCCGGGGTGGAGGGATCAGCCCCAGCATTTT.

This chain uses TRBV27 with TRBJ2-1, with D possibly matching TRBD1 (5 bases). The V and J ends lost 5 bases and 3 bases respectively, with 17 bases between them. The germline V gene has CDR1 MNHEY and CDR2 SMNVEV (reference sequence). The length of the CDR3 is 16 residues. CDR3 loop: CASSLGVGAYYNEQFF. DNA for the CDR3: TGTGCCAGCAGTCTTGGAGTTGGGGCTTACTACAATGAGCAGTTCTTC.

This chain joins TRBV11-3 and TRBJ2-2, with D perhaps TRBD1 (6 bases). CDR1 is SGHNT, CDR2 YENEEA, per germline. Trimming stripped 5 bases from V and 2 bases from J, with 12 bases between. This CDR3 is built from 15 residues. CDR3 amino acids: CASSASTGNTGELFF. CDR3 DNA sequence: TGTGCCAGCAGCGCCTCGACAGGAAACACCGGGGAGCTGTTTTTT.

J is TRBJ1-2 and V is TRBV6-8; 8 bases align to TRBD1. Germline V CDR1 and CDR2: MNHGY, SAAAGT. J gave up 8 bases and V 6 bases, and 11 bases lay outside the gene matches. The CDR3 covers 14 residues. CDR3 coding DNA: TGTGCCAGCAGAGGACAGGGACCCCCCCGGGGCTACACCTTC. Translated, it gives CASRGQGPPRGYTF.

V and J are TRBV6-1 and TRBJ1-2; D is possibly TRBD1 (6 bases). Germline V gives CDR1 MNHNS, CDR2 SASEGT. The CDR3 has 14 amino acids. Trimming cost V 4 bases and J 5 bases, with 14 bases left between them. This chain's CDR3 is CASSVRGTPYGYTF. CDR3 DNA: TGTGCCAGCAGTGTGAGAGGGACACCATATGGCTACACCTTC.

The V gene is TRBV7-6, the J gene TRBJ1-6, with a weak D call TRBD1 (6 bases). The V end lost 5 bases, the J end lost 10 bases, and 12 bases lay between the germline ends. Germline CDR1 and CDR2: SGHVS and FNYEAQ. The CDR3 has 13 residues. DNA for the CDR3: TGTGCCAGCAGCAACAGGGTAGGGTCACCCCTCCACTTT. Protein: CASSNRVGSPLHF.

A single count supports this clone. V and J are TRBV9 and TRBJ2-3; 7 bases fit TRBD2. The CDR3 spans 16 residues. CDR1 and CDR2 from the germline V gene are SGDLS and YYNGEE. With V trimmed by 0 bases and J by 2 bases, 6 bases remained unmatched. CDR3 DNA sequence: TGTGCCAGCAGCGTAGCCCCAGCGGGGTTCACAGATACGCAGTATTTT. This translates into CASSVAPAGFTDTQYF.

V is TRBV11-2 and J is TRBJ1-5, with 7 bases lining up with TRBD1. With 5 bases clipped from V and 8 bases from J, the junction kept 6 bases outside the gene matches. The germline V gene encodes CDR1 SGHAT and CDR2 FQNNGV. CDR3 length equals 13 residues. CDR3 region: CASSMTGSKPQHF. Here the CDR3 DNA reads TGTGCCAGCAGCATGACAGGGAGCAAGCCCCAGCATTTT.

This CDR3 reads CASSLITGLYSPLHF. CDR3 bases: TGTGCCAGCAGCTTGATCACAGGGCTATATTCACCCCTCCACTTT. The chain recombines TRBV5-5 with TRBJ1-6, with a tentative D call TRBD1 (6 bases). The CDR3 totals 15 residues. V lost 1 base and J 8 bases, leaving 13 bases between the germline ends. The germline gives CDR1 SGHKS, CDR2 YYEKEE (reference sequence).

This clone has only one observation. The V call is TRBV15, the J call TRBJ1-6, with a possible D match to TRBD1 (5 bases). Trimming cost V 2 bases and J 7 bases, with 18 bases left between them. This CDR3 contains 17 residues. CDR1 is LNHNV, CDR2 YYDKDF, per germline (reference sequence). The CDR3 here is CATSRRTPGGSNSPLHF. The CDR3 DNA reads as TGTGCCACCAGCAGACGAACCCCCGGGGGGTCGAATTCACCCCTCCACTTT. The whole variable domain, filled in from reference TRBV15 and TRBJ1-6, reads DAMVIQNPRYQVTQFGKPVTLSCSQTLNHNVMYWYQQKSSQAPKLLFHYYDKDFNNEADTPDNFQSRRPNTSFCFLDIRSPGLGDTAMYLCATSRRTPGGSNSPLHFGNGTRLTVT.

The V gene is TRBV5-1, the J gene TRBJ2-5; perhaps TRBD1 as D (5 bases). V lost 1 base, J lost 3 bases, and 13 bases lay in between. This CDR3 contains 15 residues. Germline V gives CDR1 SGHRS, CDR2 YFSETQ. CDR3 sequence: CASSLLQGPKETQYF. The CDR3 DNA reads TGCGCCAGCAGCTTGCTCCAGGGTCCGAAAGAGACCCAGTACTTC.

The genes are TRBV10-3 and TRBJ2-7; the D gene is possibly TRBD1 (6 bases). This CDR3 is built from 12 residues. Germline V CDR1 and CDR2: ENHRY, SYGVKD. Trimming took 3 bases from V and 5 from J, leaving 8 bases between them. The CDR3 nucleotides are TGTGCCATCAGTGAACAGGGCCACGAGCAGTACTTC. It specifies CAISEQGHEQYF.